These 23 T cell receptor beta chains originate from one sample sequenced in a study of T cell changes during pregnancy in multiple sclerosis (dated by TCRdb to between 2017 and 2020). Libraries were prepared through the immunoSEQ multiplex PCR assay. The source is immuneACCESS, and TCRdb retained only in-frame sequences with V and J called. Part of the clones is not carried over; for the studies checked, unresolved V genes explain less than half of this, and the remainder is unexplained. The sample yields 98,000 or so clones; over 85% were counted once. 0.99% of the sample goes to the ten largest clones. The input for sequencing was peripheral blood, taken after pregnancy. The source is a female donor with multiple sclerosis, enrolled in a pregnancy study.

J is TRBJ2-7 and V is TRBV19, with D unclear. The CDR3 covers 15 residues. Trimming cost V 2 bases and J 3 bases, with 14 bases left between them. Germline CDR1 and CDR2: LNHDA and SQIVND (reference sequence). For the CDR3, the DNA is TGTGCCAGTAGTATAAACACTGGCGGCCTCTACGAGCAGTACTTC. Translating it yields CASSINTGGLYEQYF.

The gene calls are TRBV5-4 and TRBJ2-7, with a weak D call TRBD2 (5 bases). V gave up 0 bases and J gave up 3 bases, with 10 bases separating them. CDR1 and CDR2 from the germline V gene are SGHNT and YYREEE (reference sequence). The CDR3 has 14 residues. The CDR3 is CASSLGAGNYEQYF. The CDR3 DNA is TGTGCCAGCAGCTTGGGGGCCGGGAACTACGAGCAGTACTTC.

The sample holds one count of this clone. V is TRBV7-9 and J is TRBJ2-3; D is perhaps TRBD1 (6 bases). Germline lookup yields CDR1 SEHNR and CDR2 FQNEAQ (reference sequence). V lost 8 bases and J lost 1, with 13 bases in between. The CDR3 has 14 amino acids. The CDR3 DNA reads TGTGCCAGCCTCGGACAGACCGGCACAGATACGCAGTATTTT. Its protein product is CASLGQTGTDTQYF.

This chain joins TRBV30 and TRBJ2-7; D may be TRBD1 (6 bases). With 1 base removed from V and 3 bases from J, the gap between germline ends came to 13 bases. Germline V lookup: CDR1 GTSNPN, CDR2 SVGIG (reference sequence). The CDR3 spans 14 residues. The CDR3 spells CAWSEQGGSYEQYF. The CDR3 nucleotides are TGTGCCTGGAGTGAACAGGGTGGCAGCTACGAGCAGTACTTC.

The CDR3 DNA reads as TGTGCCAGCTCACCAACGGGACAGGGCCCCTACAATGAGCAGTTCTTC. Translation gives CASSPTGQGPYNEQFF. The V call is TRBV18, the J call TRBJ2-1; TRBD1 aligns across 9 bases. The V segment lost 2 bases and the J segment 2 bases; nucleotides outside the gene matches: 4. There are 16 residues in the CDR3. CDR1 and CDR2 from the germline V gene are KGHSH and LQKENI.

This chain connects TRBV28 to TRBJ1-5; 8 positions agree with TRBD1. V dropped 5 bases and J dropped 6; count of bases not matched to a gene: 6. The CDR3 loop spans 14 amino acids. Germline CDR1 is MDHEN and CDR2 is SYDVKM. The CDR3: CASSPWGTGQPQHF. The CDR3 DNA follows: TGTGCCAGCAGTCCATGGGGGACAGGTCAGCCCCAGCATTTT. The whole variable domain, filled in from reference TRBV28 and TRBJ1-5, reads DVKVTQSSRYLVKRTGEKVFLECVQDMDHENMFWYRQDPGLGLRLIYFSYDVKMKEKGDIPEGYSVSREKKERFSLILESASTNQTSMYLCASSPWGTGQPQHFGDGTRLSIL.

The rearrangement joins TRBV28 to TRBJ2-7, with a weak D call TRBD2 (5 bases). The CDR3 has 14 amino acids. Looked up from germline, CDR1 is MDHEN and CDR2 is SYDVKM. V dropped 6 bases and J dropped 4 bases, with 16 bases sitting between them. CDR3: CASSGVLERYEQYF. CDR3 DNA sequence: TGTGCCAGCAGCGGGGTCCTCGAGAGGTACGAGCAGTACTTC.

The V call is TRBV27, the J call TRBJ2-7; the D gene is possibly TRBD1 (6 bases). Trimming removed 9 bases from V and 2 bases from J, with 14 bases in between. The length of the CDR3 is 13 residues. Germline CDR1 reads MNHEY; CDR2 reads SMNVEV (reference sequence). The CDR3 nucleotides are TGTGCCAGTACTACAGGGCCAACCTACGAGCAGTACTTC. This codes for CASTTGPTYEQYF.

The chain recombines TRBV27 with TRBJ2-1; perhaps TRBD1 as D (6 bases). Germline values: CDR1 MNHEY, CDR2 SMNVEV (reference sequence). The CDR3 sequence is 16 residues long. V was cut by 3 bases and J by 2 bases, with 14 bases left in between. The CDR3 sequence is CASSFPDRPAYNEQFF. CDR3 nucleotide sequence: TGTGCCAGCAGTTTCCCGGACAGACCTGCCTACAATGAGCAGTTCTTC.

The chain links TRBV6-1 to TRBJ2-7, with TRBD1 matching over 8 bases. Trimming took 6 bases from V and 2 from J; bases not matched to a gene: 9. Germline values: CDR1 MNHNS, CDR2 SASEGT. The CDR3 covers 15 residues. The CDR3: CASSDRDRLTYEQYF. Written as DNA, the CDR3 is TGTGCCAGCAGCGACAGGGACAGGCTTACCTACGAGCAGTACTTC.

The chain employs TRBV7-9 and TRBJ2-6; 9 bases match TRBD1. CDR3 size: 16 residues. Germline CDR1 SEHNR, CDR2 FQNEAQ (reference sequence). After removal of 1 base from V and 2 bases from J, the junction contained 0 bases not matched to a gene. CDR3 in DNA: TGTGCCAGCAGCTTAGGGACAGGGGCTGGGGCCAACGTCCTGACTTTC. Protein: CASSLGTGAGANVLTF.

The rearrangement joins TRBV6-1 to TRBJ2-2; no reliable D call. The CDR3 is 16 amino acids. The V end lost 3 bases, the J end lost 1 base, and 12 bases lay between the germline ends. The germline V gene has CDR1 MNHNS and CDR2 SASEGT. The CDR3 DNA is TGTGCCAGCAGTGACCCCGACTGGAGGAACACCGGGGAGCTGTTTTTT. Translated, it gives CASSDPDWRNTGELFF.

The rearrangement links TRBV25-1 to TRBJ2-2; TRBD2 might be the D (5 bases). CDR1 is MGHDK and CDR2 is SYGVNS in the germline V gene. V was cut by 2 bases and J by 5 bases, with 6 bases left in between. The CDR3 is 13 amino acids. The CDR3 loop is CASSERGTGELFF. CDR3 sequence (DNA): TGTGCCAGCAGTGAACGAGGGACCGGGGAGCTGTTTTTT.

The CDR3 spells CSVEDRRGRDYGYTF. For the CDR3, the DNA is TGCAGCGTTGAAGATCGGCGGGGACGTGACTATGGCTACACCTTC. The rearrangement links TRBV29-1 to TRBJ1-2, with D possibly TRBD1 on 5 matching bases. Germline CDR1 reads SQVTM; CDR2 reads ANQGSEA. This CDR3 has 15 residues. The V gene lost 0 bases and the J gene lost 3 bases, with 14 bases spanning the gap.

The chain has TRBV27 and TRBJ1-1; 7 bases line up with TRBD1. This CDR3 region has 14 residues. Germline values: CDR1 MNHEY, CDR2 SMNVEV (reference sequence). The junction had 5 bases not matched to a gene; V was cut back by 0 bases and J by 7 bases. The DNA of the CDR3 is TGTGCCAGCAGTTTATCGGAGACAGGGAGTGAAGCTTTCTTT. It is translated as CASSLSETGSEAFF.

This rearrangement joins TRBV13 to TRBJ2-5, with 7 bases lining up with TRBD2. V lost 5 bases, J lost 6 bases, and 12 bases stayed unmatched. The CDR3 is made up of 15 amino acids. Germline V gives CDR1 PRHDT, CDR2 FYEKMQ (reference sequence). CDR3 DNA sequence: TGTGCCAGCAGCAGGGCGGGGGAGCTAGGGAAGACCCAGTACTTC. Its protein product is CASSRAGELGKTQYF.

V gene TRBV13 combines with J gene TRBJ1-1; D gene uncertain. Trimming removed 3 bases from V and 4 bases from J, with 15 bases in between. From germline, CDR1 is PRHDT and CDR2 FYEKMQ (reference sequence). This CDR3 has 15 residues. CDR3 bases: TGTGCCAGCAGCTTCGGCGGCCCCGGGAGCACTGAAGCTTTCTTT. Amino acids: CASSFGGPGSTEAFF. The whole variable domain, remainder taken from reference TRBV13 and TRBJ1-1, is AAGVIQSPRHLIKEKRETATLKCYPIPRHDTVYWYQQGPGQDPQFLISFYEKMQSDKGSIPDRFSAQQFSDYHSELNMSSLELGDSALYFCASSFGGPGSTEAFFGQGTRLTVV.

The rearrangement uses TRBV10-1 and TRBJ1-1; a possible D gene is TRBD1 (5 bases). Germline CDR1 is WNHNN and CDR2 is SYGVQD (reference sequence). This CDR3 contains 12 residues. The V gene lost 3 bases and the J gene lost 4 bases, with 6 bases spanning the gap. The CDR3 region has the DNA TGCGCCAGCAGTGAAGGGGTCACTGAAGCTTTCTTT. Protein product: CASSEGVTEAFF.

This clone was found once. The chain employs TRBV19 and TRBJ2-3, with 8 bases lining up with TRBD1. The V gene's germline CDR1 is LNHDA and CDR2 SQIVND (reference sequence). V shed 5 bases and J 1 base; nucleotides not matched to a gene: 5. The CDR3 totals 15 residues. The CDR3 sequence: CASSSQTGGTDTQYF. DNA for the CDR3: TGTGCCAGTAGTTCGCAGACAGGGGGCACAGATACGCAGTATTTT.

This chain uses TRBV30 with TRBJ2-3; 8 bases are a match to TRBD1. The CDR3 contains 14 residues. V lost 5 bases and J lost 0; bases outside the gene matches: 4. CDR1 is GTSNPN and CDR2 is SVGIG in the germline V gene (reference sequence). CDR3 loop: CAWGQGRSTDTQYF. CDR3 sequence (DNA): TGTGCCTGGGGACAGGGAAGGAGCACAGATACGCAGTATTTT.

The chain couples TRBV4-1 to TRBJ2-3, with D unresolved. The V and J ends lost 2 bases and 3 bases respectively, with 6 bases between them. The CDR3 covers 13 residues. From germline, CDR1 is MGHRA and CDR2 YSYEKL. This chain's CDR3 is CASSQPSTDTQYF. CDR3 bases: TGCGCCAGCAGCCAACCGAGTACAGATACGCAGTATTTT.

The V call is TRBV5-8, the J call TRBJ1-4, with a weak D call TRBD1 (5 bases). Germline V gives CDR1 SGHTS, CDR2 YDEGEE. V lost 0 bases and J 4 bases, leaving 13 bases between the germline ends. The CDR3 length is 16 residues. CDR3: CASSLAGRGVNEKLFF. Written as DNA, the CDR3 is TGTGCCAGCAGCTTGGCCGGAAGGGGCGTTAATGAAAAACTGTTTTTT.

The rearrangement links TRBV5-1 to TRBJ2-7; 9 nucleotides line up with TRBD1. CDR3 length equals 15 residues. V dropped 5 bases and J dropped 9; count of bases not matched to a gene: 15. The germline gives CDR1 SGHRS, CDR2 YFSETQ. The CDR3 sequence: CASSPEGQGAFGQYF. As DNA, the CDR3 is TGCGCCAGCAGTCCCGAGGGACAGGGCGCATTCGGGCAGTACTTC.